The 3 T cell receptor beta chains below all came from one sample that was sequenced in a study of T cells after yellow fever vaccination. TCRdb re-called the 5' RACE reads with MiXCR, one entry per CDR3 protein. Of around 100,000 distinct CDR3 sequences in the sample, under 9% were seen once. Source: CD8+ T cells sorted from PBMCs, taken 45 days after the yellow fever booster vaccination. The receptors come from a young man who received the YFV17D yellow fever vaccine.

This clonotype was counted at least ten times. V usage is TRBV20-1 and J usage is TRBJ2-7, with 10 nucleotides matching TRBD1. The CDR3 runs to 17 residues. The V gene end was trimmed by 3 bases and the J gene end by 1 base; junction bases not matched to a gene: 12. Germline V CDR1 and CDR2: DFQATT, SNEGSKA (reference sequence). CDR3 protein: CSARGDRGQTPSYEQYF. In DNA form, the CDR3 reads TGCAGTGCTAGGGGGGACAGGGGCCAAACCCCTTCCTACGAGCAGTACTTC.

This clonotype was observed many times. The chain carries TRBV24-1 and TRBJ2-1, with D possibly being TRBD1 or TRBD2 (5 bases each). Germline V lookup: CDR1 KGHDR, CDR2 SFDVKD. CDR3 length: 15 amino acids. Trimming removed 3 bases from V and 8 bases from J, with 16 bases in between. CDR3 loop: CATSDGTPPLDEQFF. The CDR3 DNA sequence: TGTGCCACCAGTGATGGGACCCCCCCATTGGATGAGCAGTTCTTC.

This clonotype came up a few times. The V and J genes are TRBV10-2 and TRBJ2-7; D is uncertain. The CDR3 loop spans 11 amino acids. Germline V gene lookup returns CDR1 WSHSY and CDR2 SAAADI. Trimming stripped 8 bases from V and 2 bases from J, with 7 bases between. The CDR3: CASRLAYEQYF. In DNA form, the CDR3 reads TGCGCCAGCCGCCTGGCCTACGAGCAGTACTTC.